This record concerns one TCR beta chain sequence. Its antigen is unknown. RNA transcripts were the template for amplifying TCR beta CDR3 regions. HTBI primers drove first-round RT-PCR of the TCR CDR3. TCRdb processed the multiplex PCR reads anew with MiXCR; each CDR3 protein has one entry. The table has hundreds of thousands of distinct CDR3 sequences, around 19% seen once. CDR3 length: 15 residues. With 3 bases removed from V and 0 bases from J, the gap between germline ends came to 8 bases. The sample originates from a study of T cells in Graves' hyperthyroidism and ophthalmopathy. For the study at large: The initial diagnosis was the point when peripheral blood was collected, ahead of any treatment.

Aged 18 to 65, the patients had hyperthyroidism that was newly diagnosed and had lasted under 2 months. Thyroid ultrasound and orbital computed tomography, with clinical symptoms and serum thyroxine and TRAb, informed diagnoses. Study findings and constraints: Blood also contained most expanded thyroid clonotypes above 0.001.

Sequenced material: blood. This TCR was recovered from a woman aged 45-59 years with Graves' hyperthyroidism that later progressed to Graves' ophthalmopathy. The V and J genes are TRBV12-3 or TRBV12-4 and TRBJ2-2; no firm D call. The CDR3 spells CASSFRHPNTGELFF. CDR3 in DNA: TGTGCCAGCAGTTTCCGACATCCGAACACCGGGGAGCTGTTTTTT.